Listed below are T cell receptor beta chains from one sample, sequenced in a study of cytomegalovirus exposure and HLA in healthy donors. The assay was immunoSEQ multiplex PCR, and TCRdb's table has in-frame clones only and misses some. The data hold 75,000 to 100,000 clones, with around 82% observed a single time. The sample was PBMCs. Every receptor here comes from a middle-aged man in good health and CMV-seronegative. The CDR3 runs from the conserved cysteine through the conserved F or W. D genes are given only for firm matches. Not all rows give a size; the values are once, few, many and, for expanded clones, a class.

CAWSVEIYTGELFF TGTGCCTGGAGTGTGGAGATTTACACCGGGGAGCTGTTTTTT TRBJ2-2 . . TRBV30
CASSPTGTAQETQYF TGTGCCAGCTCACCAACCGGGACAGCCCAAGAGACCCAGTACTTC TRBJ2-5 once TRBD1 TRBV18
CASSQDGLASWSYEQYF TGCGCCAGCAGCCAAGACGGACTAGCTTCATGGTCCTACGAGCAGTACTTC TRBJ2-7 . TRBD2 TRBV4-1
CASRGLAVAETQYF TGTGCCAGTAGAGGACTAGCGGTCGCGGAGACCCAGTACTTC TRBJ2-5 . TRBD2 TRBV19
CASSFGENRGETQYF TGTGCCAGCAGTTTTGGGGAGAACCGCGGAGAGACCCAGTACTTC TRBJ2-5 once . TRBV6-1
CAISSGGDYSYEQYF TGTGCCATCAGTTCAGGGGGCGACTACTCCTACGAGCAGTACTTC TRBJ2-7 few TRBD1 TRBV10-3
CASRGQGESQPQHF TGTGCCAGCAGGGGACAGGGGGAAAGTCAGCCCCAGCATTTT TRBJ1-5 . TRBD1 TRBV28
CASKGGRQPQHF TGCGCCAGCAAAGGGGGCCGACAGCCCCAGCATTTT TRBJ1-5 . TRBD1 TRBV10-1
CASTGGREDTQYF TGTGCCAGCACCGGAGGCCGGGAAGATACGCAGTATTTT TRBJ2-3 . . TRBV2
CASSNGDYRNEQFF TGCGCCAGCAGCAACGGAGACTACCGCAATGAGCAGTTCTTC TRBJ2-1 . . TRBV5-1
CASSIDLISGTGAGYTF TGTGCCAGTAGTATAGATCTAATCTCCGGGACAGGCGCAGGCTACACCTTC TRBJ1-2 few TRBD1 TRBV19
CASSHSGQPQHF TGTGCCAGCAGCCACTCGGGACAGCCCCAGCATTTT TRBJ1-5 . . TRBV4-2
CASRARNEQFF TGTGCCAGCAGGGCGAGGAATGAGCAGTTCTTC TRBJ2-1 . . TRBV28
CASSLMTATSEAFF TGCGCCAGCAGCTTGATGACAGCCACATCTGAAGCTTTCTTT TRBJ1-1 few . TRBV5-1
CASSSHQGSEQFF TGTGCCAGCAGCTCGCACCAGGGCAGCGAGCAGTTCTTC TRBJ2-1 . . TRBV14
CASSLGGRNTEAFF TGTGCCAGCAGCTTGGGTGGGCGGAACACTGAAGCTTTCTTT TRBJ1-1 . . TRBV7-6
CASSREMYANTGELFF TGTGCCAGCAGCCGAGAGATGTACGCGAACACCGGGGAGCTGTTTTTT TRBJ2-2 . . TRBV9
CASSYPDTSGSSPWGQYF TGTGCCAGCAGCTATCCCGACACGAGCGGGAGCTCCCCCTGGGGGCAGTACTTC TRBJ2-7 . TRBD2 TRBV13
CASSLSGTSSYEQYF TGTGCCAGCAGTCTTAGCGGCACTAGCTCCTACGAGCAGTACTTC TRBJ2-7 . . TRBV9
CAWSPRDEQFF TGTGCCTGGAGCCCCCGGGATGAGCAGTTCTTC TRBJ2-1 . . TRBV30
CASSPGSKGETQYF TGTGCCAGCAGTCCCGGGTCCAAAGGAGAGACCCAGTACTTC TRBJ2-5 once . TRBV6-5
CASSSYPSSGSSYEQYF TGTGCCAGCAGCTCGTACCCCAGTAGCGGGAGCTCCTACGAGCAGTACTTC TRBJ2-7 . TRBD2 TRBV7-9
CAWSAGQGDYGYTF TGTGCCTGGAGTGCAGGACAGGGGGACTATGGCTACACCTTC TRBJ1-2 . TRBD1 TRBV30
CASPTGEEENIQYF TGTGCCAGCCCGACTGGAGAGGAGGAAAACATTCAGTACTTC TRBJ2-4 . . TRBV28
CASRQPGQGAYEQYF TGTGCCAGCAGACAGCCGGGACAGGGGGCCTACGAGCAGTACTTC TRBJ2-7 . TRBD1 TRBV6-1
CSVGQGLNTEAFF TGCAGCGTTGGACAGGGATTGAACACTGAAGCTTTCTTT TRBJ1-1 . TRBD1 TRBV29-1
CASRRGTGDTEAFF TGCGCCAGCAGACGGGGGACAGGGGATACTGAAGCTTTCTTT TRBJ1-1 once TRBD1 TRBV10-2
CASSLGTGYYEQYF TGCGCCAGCAGCTTGGGGACAGGCTACTACGAGCAGTACTTC TRBJ2-7 . TRBD1 TRBV5-1
CAWSESGTEAFF TGTGCCTGGAGTGAGAGCGGCACTGAAGCTTTCTTT TRBJ1-1 once . TRBV30
CASSIEGGTATQPQHF TGTGCCAGTAGTATAGAGGGGGGGACTGCTACTCAGCCCCAGCATTTT TRBJ1-5 . . TRBV19